The 19 T cell receptor beta chains listed next were all sequenced from one sample in a study of T-cell reconstitution after alpha-beta-depleted transplantation in children (dated by TCRdb to the mid-2010s). Preparation of the library involved PCR. Sequencing was carried out with an Illumina HiSeq 2500. TCR library preparation used molecular barcoding, with unique molecular identifiers applied to normalize quantification of the TCRbeta repertoire. TCRdb cleaned the public reads at Q25 with fastp, built clones with MiXCR and kept in-frame beta chains. Records with the same CDR3 protein are collapsed into one entry carrying the most frequent genes and DNA. The sample includes about 610,000 distinct CDR3 sequences, with over 9.5% observed a single time. Together, the top ten hold roughly 3.9% of the sample. The sequenced sample was PBMCs from the stem cell graft donor, obtained from the stem cell graft. Receptors were obtained from a human donor who donated a stem cell graft to a child with acute myeloid leukemia.

The gene calls are TRBV10-3 and TRBJ2-3, with TRBD1 matching over 7 bases. CDR3 length: 14 amino acids. Looked up from germline, CDR1 is ENHRY and CDR2 is SYGVKD. With V trimmed by 9 bases and J by 3 bases, 9 bases remained unmatched. Written as DNA, the CDR3 is TGTGCCATGGAAACAGGGGACGGGACAGATACGCAGTATTTT. Translating gives CAMETGDGTDTQYF.

In DNA form, the CDR3 reads TGTGCCAGCAGCTTAGCTACCGGGACTAGCGGCTACGAGCAGTACTTC. Protein product: CASSLATGTSGYEQYF. V usage is TRBV7-2 and J usage is TRBJ2-7; 11 nucleotides match TRBD2. The CDR3 has 16 amino acids. J was trimmed by 3 bases and V by 0 bases; bases with no gene match: 4. CDR1 SGHTA and CDR2 FQGNSA come from the germline V gene.

The chain joins TRBV6-1 to TRBJ2-7, with 8 bases that match TRBD1. Germline values: CDR1 MNHNS, CDR2 SASEGT. This CDR3 comprises 16 residues. The J segment lost 2 bases and the V segment lost 6 bases, leaving 12 bases of the junction unmatched. The CDR3 nucleotides are TGTGCCAGCAGAGCCAACGACAGGGGTACCCCCTACGAGCAGTACTTC. As protein: CASRANDRGTPYEQYF.

The chain combines TRBV15 with TRBJ1-5, with 12 bases matching TRBD1. Losses at the gene ends were 5 bases for V and 5 bases for J; bases not matched to a gene: 13. CDR1 is LNHNV, CDR2 YYDKDF, per germline (reference sequence). This CDR3 contains 18 residues. CDR3 sequence (DNA): TGTGCCACCAGCGGCCTAAAGGGACAGGGGGCCGGAGATCAGCCCCAGCATTTT. Its protein product is CATSGLKGQGAGDQPQHF.

Only a few counts were recorded for this clonotype. This chain connects TRBV4-2 to TRBJ2-2; 8 bases agree with TRBD2. Trimming cost V 0 bases and J 7 bases; bases outside gene matches: 16. The CDR3 loop spans 19 amino acids. Germline CDR1 is LGHNA and CDR2 is YNFKEQ. CDR3 sequence: CASSQDVSGSRGGSGELFF. CDR3 nucleotide sequence: TGTGCCAGCAGCCAAGACGTGAGCGGGAGCCGAGGGGGGAGCGGGGAGCTGTTTTTT.

The genes are TRBV20-1 and TRBJ1-3, with D tentatively TRBD1 (5 bases). From germline, CDR1 is DFQATT and CDR2 SNEGSKA (reference sequence). CDR3 length: 14 amino acids. V was cut by 4 bases and J by 1 base, with 11 bases left in between. This CDR3 reads CSATPTESGNTIYF. The CDR3 DNA is TGCAGTGCTACCCCGACAGAATCTGGAAACACCATATATTTT.

V gene TRBV25-1 combines with J gene TRBJ1-6; 7 nucleotides line up with TRBD1. The germline V gene encodes CDR1 MGHDK and CDR2 SYGVNS. V trimming: 7 bases; J trimming: 14 bases; junction bases outside the gene matches: 11. The CDR3 covers 13 residues. The CDR3 reads CASTLGTASALHF. For the CDR3, the DNA is TGTGCCAGCACCCTCGGGACAGCTTCGGCCCTCCACTTT.

This rearrangement joins TRBV6-5 to TRBJ2-1; 8 positions agree with TRBD2. The trim removed 2 bases at V and 6 bases at J, leaving 6 bases unmatched. Germline loops: CDR1 MNHEY, CDR2 SVGAGI. The CDR3 consists of 15 residues. This CDR3 is CASSYGTSYFNEQFF. The CDR3, as DNA: TGTGCCAGCAGTTACGGGACTAGTTATTTCAATGAGCAGTTCTTC.

At least ten counts were recorded for this clonotype. The chain links TRBV4-2 to TRBJ2-1, with D hard to call. V lost 4 bases, J lost 2 bases, and 12 bases lay in between. CDR1 is LGHNA, CDR2 YNFKEQ, per germline. The CDR3 runs 15 residues. This CDR3 reads CASSPDHSPYNEQFF. The CDR3 DNA follows: TGTGCCAGCAGCCCAGACCACTCCCCCTACAATGAGCAGTTCTTC.

In its sample, this clonotype was seen a few times. This sequence joins TRBV14 and TRBJ2-7; 8 bases are a match to TRBD2. V gave up 6 bases and J gave up 6 bases; unmatched junction bases: 13. The CDR3 covers 15 residues. Germline V gene lookup returns CDR1 SGHDN and CDR2 FVKESK. Here the CDR3 reads CASRQTTGGPGEQYF. In DNA, the CDR3 is TGTGCCAGCAGACAGACGACGGGAGGGCCCGGCGAGCAGTACTTC.

This clonotype has a handful of counts. The chain has TRBV7-9 and TRBJ1-1; 8 bases are a match to TRBD1. V was pared by 2 bases and J by 7 bases, with 6 bases of the junction left unmatched. The CDR3 runs to 14 residues. CDR1 SEHNR and CDR2 FQNEAQ come from the germline V gene (reference sequence). This CDR3 is CASSLSQGAIEAFF. DNA for the CDR3: TGTGCCAGCAGCTTATCCCAGGGGGCGATTGAAGCTTTCTTT.

The chain links TRBV28 to TRBJ1-1, with D possibly being TRBD1 (5 bases). Trimming took 2 bases from V and 5 from J, leaving 15 bases between them. Looked up from germline, CDR1 is MDHEN and CDR2 is SYDVKM. This CDR3 spans 15 amino acids. In nucleotides, the CDR3 is TGTGCCAGCAGTTTAGTCGGGGGAAGGGGAACTGAAGCTTTCTTT. Translated: CASSLVGGRGTEAFF.

This chain uses TRBV29-1 with TRBJ2-3; 11 bases align to TRBD1. This CDR3 comprises 15 residues. Trimming cost V 4 bases and J 0 bases; bases outside gene matches: 3. CDR1 SQVTM and CDR2 ANQGSEA come from the germline V gene. The CDR3 DNA follows: TGCAGCGTTGTAGGGGACAGGGGGAGCACAGATACGCAGTATTTT. Encoded protein: CSVVGDRGSTDTQYF.

This clonotype was observed at least ten times. The J gene is TRBJ1-1, the V gene TRBV5-1; unclear D gene. This CDR3 has 15 residues. V was clipped by 4 bases and J by 4 bases, with 17 bases between them. CDR1 is SGHRS, CDR2 YFSETQ, per germline. CDR3 DNA: TGCGCCAGCAGCGGCGAGGGTGGGGTATTCACTGAAGCTTTCTTT. Residues: CASSGEGGVFTEAFF.

This clonotype was observed many times. The J gene is TRBJ2-1, the V gene TRBV5-1; 7 bases are shared with TRBD2. CDR3 length equals 16 residues. The V gene's germline CDR1 is SGHRS and CDR2 YFSETQ. Trimming cost V 0 bases and J 10 bases; bases outside gene matches: 13. The CDR3 DNA reads TGCGCCAGCAGCTTGGAGATGGGAGGGCTCGGGAGCGAGCAGTTCTTC. Its translation is CASSLEMGGLGSEQFF.

This clonotype has more than one count but fewer than ten. The chain has TRBV4-3 and TRBJ2-1; D not certain. V gave up 0 bases and J gave up 6 bases, with 12 bases separating them. The CDR3 loop spans 15 amino acids. The germline gives CDR1 LGHNA, CDR2 YSLEER. The chain's CDR3 is CASSQDKWLGNEQFF. The CDR3 DNA reads as TGCGCCAGCAGCCAAGATAAGTGGCTAGGCAATGAGCAGTTCTTC.

V and J are TRBV12-3 or TRBV12-4 and TRBJ2-7; perhaps D is TRBD1 or TRBD2 (5 bases each). The V gene lost 5 bases and the J gene lost 4 bases, with 18 bases spanning the gap. This CDR3 is 15 amino acids long. The CDR3 region has the DNA TGTGCCAGCAGTATCGTCGGGGCGAGAGGATACGAGCAGTACTTC. It yields the protein CASSIVGARGYEQYF.

This clonotype came up many times. The chain employs TRBV20-1 and TRBJ2-1; D is possibly TRBD2 (6 bases). V lost 3 bases, J lost 6 bases, and 9 bases lay in between. Germline CDR1 and CDR2: DFQATT and SNEGSKA (reference sequence). The CDR3 is made up of 12 amino acids. This CDR3 reads CSASAGINEQFF. The CDR3 DNA follows: TGCAGTGCTAGTGCGGGAATCAATGAGCAGTTCTTC.

Note on this clonotype: The conserved final phenylalanine or tryptophan is absent from the CDR3, which likely points to a read error. The chain couples TRBV20-1 to TRBJ2-1; D perhaps matches TRBD2 (5 bases). Trimming pared 8 bases from V and 10 bases from J, leaving 24 bases between. The CDR3 runs to 14 residues. From germline, CDR1 is DFQATT and CDR2 SNEGSKA (reference sequence). Written as DNA, the CDR3 is TGCAGTCCAGTGGCTAGCTACCTCCGCTTAGAGCAGTTCATC. Its protein product is CSPVASYLRLEQFI.